This entry describes one T cell receptor (beta chain). Its antigen is still unknown. The data were obtained in a study of cytomegalovirus exposure and HLA in healthy donors. This CDR3 spans 18 amino acids. PCR amplification relied on 60 Vbeta primers (plus 13 Jbeta primers). Produced via immunoSEQ multiplex PCR; TCRdb's table is partial and in-frame only. The sample holds some 110,000 clones, 70% to 85% seen once. Findings of the study overall: In an earlier analysis, most TCR beta V segments were productive about 87% or about 30% of the time.

This chain joins TRBV21-1 and TRBJ1-5; the D call of TRBD1 is as the table states it, not checked on the DNA. TRBV21-1 is a recognized pseudogene. Sample: PBMCs. The sequence derives from a man in his fifties or sixties in good health and CMV-seropositive. CDR3 in amino acids: CASSNIRDTCYSNQPQHF. CDR3 nucleotides: TGTGCCAGCAGCAATATCCGGGACACTTGTTATAGCAATCAGCCCCAGCATTTT.